Presented here are 17 T cell receptor beta chains from one specimen sequenced in a study of immune cell composition in non-small cell lung cancer. TCRdb's copy holds only in-frame clones and misses some; the assay was immunoSEQ multiplex PCR. The table includes about 5,000 clones, roughly 83% detected once. The sequenced material came from lung tumor tissue. These receptors were collected from a human donor with non-small cell lung cancer.

This clone was recorded a few times. The chain couples TRBV5-5 to TRBJ2-2; 7 nucleotides match TRBD2. CDR3 length: 15 amino acids. The germline gives CDR1 SGHKS, CDR2 YYEKEE (reference sequence). V was clipped by 3 bases and J by 6 bases; unmatched bases: 8. The CDR3 here is CASSSSRGGPGELFF. DNA for the CDR3: TGTGCCAGCAGCTCGTCCCGCGGGGGTCCCGGGGAGCTGTTTTTT.

The sample holds one count of this clone. The chain is built from TRBV5-4 and TRBJ2-5; 8 bases fit TRBD1. Germline V lookup: CDR1 SGHNT, CDR2 YYREEE (reference sequence). The CDR3 has 15 residues. The ends lost 3 bases at V and 4 bases at J; junction bases unmatched: 8. The CDR3 DNA follows: TGTGCCAGCAGCTCCGACAGGGGAACCGCAGAGACCCAGTACTTC. It codes for CASSSDRGTAETQYF.

V gene TRBV10-3 combines with J gene TRBJ1-3; D not resolved. CDR3 length equals 15 residues. CDR1 ENHRY and CDR2 SYGVKD come from the germline V gene. Trimming took off 3 bases at V and 0 bases at J, with 9 bases between the two ends. CDR3 sequence: CAISDSSISGNTIYF. CDR3 nucleotide sequence: TGTGCCATCAGTGACAGTTCTATCTCTGGAAACACCATATATTTT.

The rearrangement joins TRBV5-5 to TRBJ1-1, with 9 bases lining up with TRBD1. The CDR3 runs to 15 residues. Germline V gene data show CDR1 as SGHKS and CDR2 as YYEKEE (reference sequence). After removal of 4 bases from V and 3 bases from J, the junction contained 7 bases not matched to a gene. The CDR3 bases are TGTGCCAGCAGCCCCTGGACAGGGGCGGACACTGAAGCTTTCTTT. It encodes CASSPWTGADTEAFF.

J is TRBJ2-5 and V is TRBV7-2; D ambiguous. The germline V gene has CDR1 SGHTA and CDR2 FQGNSA. V was cut by 2 bases and J by 4 bases, with 5 bases left in between. The CDR3 has 12 residues. CDR3 protein: CASSLRRETQYF. The CDR3 DNA is TGTGCCAGCAGCTTAAGGAGAGAGACCCAGTACTTC.

The chain combines TRBV5-1 with TRBJ2-3, with D possibly matching TRBD1 (6 bases). Between the trimmed V and J ends, which lost 0 bases and 7 bases, there was a span of 15 bases. Germline CDR1 reads SGHRS; CDR2 reads YFSETQ. The CDR3 is 15 amino acids. The CDR3 loop is CASSLEVLQGNTQYF. The CDR3 DNA reads as TGCGCCAGCAGCTTGGAGGTGTTGCAGGGGAATACGCAGTATTTT.

The gene calls are TRBV6-7 and TRBJ2-7; 7 bases are a match to TRBD1. TRBV6-7 is an ORF; its function is uncertain. J gave up 3 bases and V 4 bases, and 15 bases lay outside the gene matches. The length of the CDR3 is 17 residues. The CDR3 loop reads CASSSLIRDSIHYEQYF. The CDR3 region has the DNA TGTGCCAGCAGTTCGCTAATCCGGGACAGCATTCACTACGAGCAGTACTTC.

The chain has TRBV14 and TRBJ2-4; D unclear. This CDR3 has 16 amino acids. The V gene lost 1 base and the J gene lost 0 bases, with 10 bases spanning the gap. Germline CDR1 reads SGHDN; CDR2 reads FVKESK. For the CDR3, the DNA is TGTGCCAGCAGCCAAGGGGTAGGTCTAGCCAAAAACATTCAGTACTTC. Translation gives CASSQGVGLAKNIQYF. The entire variable domain, with the rest obtained from reference TRBV14 and TRBJ2-4, is as follows: EAGVTQFPSHSVIEKGQTVTLRCDPISGHDNLYWYRRVMGKEIKFLLHFVKESKQDESGMPNNRFLAERTGGTYSTLKVQPAELEDSGVYFCASSQGVGLAKNIQYFGAGTRLSVL.

The chain has TRBV19 and TRBJ2-7; D perhaps matches TRBD1 (6 bases). The CDR3 extends over 13 amino acids. Trimming took off 2 bases at V and 2 bases at J, with 7 bases between the two ends. CDR1 and CDR2 from the germline V gene are LNHDA and SQIVND (reference sequence). The CDR3 nucleotides read TGTGCCAGTAGTATAAGGGACACCTACGAGCAGTACTTC. It translates to CASSIRDTYEQYF.

The CDR3, as DNA: TGTGCCAGCAGCTTAGGTTGGGGTAGCGGGGGAACTAGCACAGATACGCAGTATTTT. Translating it yields CASSLGWGSGGTSTDTQYF. V usage is TRBV7-2 and J usage is TRBJ2-3, with 9 nucleotides matching TRBD2. V shed 1 base and J 0 bases; nucleotides not matched to a gene: 11. The CDR3 sequence is 19 residues long. Germline values: CDR1 SGHTA, CDR2 FQGNSA.

CDR3 region: CASSLDGFNQPQHF. In DNA form, the CDR3 reads TGCGCCAGCAGCTTGGATGGGTTTAATCAGCCCCAGCATTTT. The chain carries TRBV5-1 and TRBJ1-5; D uncertain. The germline V gene encodes CDR1 SGHRS and CDR2 YFSETQ. This CDR3 has 14 residues. V was clipped by 0 bases and J by 4 bases, with 8 bases between them.

The CDR3 sequence is CASSESKSFAPRGGSSYNEQFF. CDR3 sequence (DNA): TGCGCCAGCAGTGAGTCTAAATCCTTCGCCCCTCGAGGGGGAAGCTCCTACAATGAGCAGTTCTTC. The chain couples TRBV10-2 to TRBJ2-1, with TRBD1 as a possible D gene (6 bases). Germline assignment: CDR1 WSHSY and CDR2 SAAADI. V lost 0 bases, J lost 0 bases, and 27 bases lay in between. The CDR3 totals 22 residues.

The chain recombines TRBV5-4 with TRBJ2-5; 13 nucleotides agree with TRBD2. The germline V gene has CDR1 SGHNT and CDR2 YYREEE (reference sequence). V shed 4 bases and J 2 bases; nucleotides not matched to a gene: 2. There are 15 residues in the CDR3. The DNA for the CDR3 is TGTGCCAGCAGCGGACTAGCGGGGGCTCAAGAGACCCAGTACTTC. It translates to CASSGLAGAQETQYF.

This clone was seen more than once but under ten times. CDR3 DNA: TGTGCCAGCAGAGAGACAGGGGAAGGCTACACCTTC. It encodes CASRETGEGYTF. The V and J genes are TRBV6-6 and TRBJ1-2; TRBD1 matches 8 bases. This CDR3 has 12 residues. The V and J ends lost 6 bases and 8 bases, in that order; junction bases with no gene match: 5. Germline CDR1 and CDR2: MNHNY and SVGAGI (reference sequence).

This clone was seen a single time. The gene calls are TRBV2 and TRBJ1-2; 9 bases agree with TRBD1. Trimming at V came to 4 bases and at J to 4 bases, leaving 7 bases not matched to a gene. The germline V gene has CDR1 SNHLY and CDR2 FYNNEI. This CDR3 region has 15 residues. The CDR3 nucleotides are TGTGCCAGCAGTGTCGAACAGGGGGCCGGCTATGGCTACACCTTC. This translates into CASSVEQGAGYGYTF.

The CDR3 spells CASSLGTANTGELFF. The CDR3 region has the DNA TGTGCCAGCAGCTTAGGGACAGCGAACACCGGGGAGCTGTTTTTT. This sequence joins TRBV7-3 and TRBJ2-2; 7 bases align to TRBD1. CDR1 and CDR2 (germline): SGHTA, FQGTGA. Unmatched junction bases numbered 0, after V lost 2 bases and J lost 0 bases. The CDR3 sequence is 15 residues long.

The chain combines TRBV6-6 with TRBJ1-1; 7 bases map to TRBD1. Looked up from germline, CDR1 is MNHNY and CDR2 is SVGAGI (reference sequence). With 5 bases clipped from V and 4 bases from J, the junction kept 10 bases outside the gene matches. CDR3 length equals 15 residues. CDR3 nucleotide sequence: TGTGCCAGCAGTACCCTGACAGGGAGAGCCACTGAAGCTTTCTTT. Encoded protein: CASSTLTGRATEAFF.